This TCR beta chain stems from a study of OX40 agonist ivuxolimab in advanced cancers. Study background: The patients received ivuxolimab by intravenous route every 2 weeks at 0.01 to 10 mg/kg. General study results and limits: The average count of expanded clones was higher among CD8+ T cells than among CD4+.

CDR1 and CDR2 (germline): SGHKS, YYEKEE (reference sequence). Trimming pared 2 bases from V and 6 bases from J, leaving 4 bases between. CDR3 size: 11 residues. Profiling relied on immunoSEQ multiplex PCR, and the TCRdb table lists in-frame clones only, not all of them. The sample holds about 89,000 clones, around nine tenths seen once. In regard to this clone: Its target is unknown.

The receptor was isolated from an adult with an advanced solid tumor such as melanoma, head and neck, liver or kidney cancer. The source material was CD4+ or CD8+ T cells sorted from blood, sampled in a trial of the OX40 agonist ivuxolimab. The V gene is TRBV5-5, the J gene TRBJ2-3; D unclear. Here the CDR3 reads CASSFADTQYF. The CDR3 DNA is TGTGCCAGCAGCTTTGCGGATACGCAGTATTTT.